This T cell receptor (beta chain) was found in a study of T cells in women clearing cervical HPV infection. About the study: With HLA typing for only a few women, HLA confounding remains possible.

Deletions cut 3 bases from V and 2 bases from J, with 7 bases between. Germline values: CDR1 DFQATT, CDR2 SNEGSKA (reference sequence). The CDR3 is made up of 12 amino acids. MY09/MY11 PCR detected cervical HPV DNA; dot-blot assigned genotypes. immunoSEQ multiplex PCR used an average of 1200 ng genomic DNA. The table came from immunoSEQ multiplex PCR; TCRdb's copy has only in-frame clones and leaves some out. The clone table shows under 45,000 clones, with the ten largest holding more than 1.3%. On this clone itself: The read ends 3 residues before the CDR3 terminus; that terminus is restored from the germline J gene.

This TCR derives from a woman between 18 and 75 years old with a cervical HPV16 infection that either progressed to CIN3+ or cleared (not recorded which). The sample was blood buffy coat. The J gene is TRBJ1-2, the V gene TRBV20-1; D gene ambiguous. The CDR3 is CSASSRNYGYTF. The sequenced part of the CDR3 DNA is TGCAGTGCTAGCTCCCGGAACTATGGC.